These 5 T cell receptor beta chains came from one sample sequenced in a study of blood T cell repertoires in COVID-19. The method was immunoSEQ multiplex PCR; TCRdb's version includes in-frame clones alone and lacks a portion of them. This sample yields roughly 120,000 clones, of which more than 90% are seen a single time; 4% to 5% belongs to the top ten. Sequencing was carried out using peripheral blood. These receptors were collected from a man aged 60 to 75 with COVID-19, enrolled during active disease.

The rearrangement uses TRBV27 and TRBJ2-7, with D maybe TRBD1 (6 bases). The CDR3 has 12 residues. V shed 8 bases and J shed 2 bases, with 10 bases lying between them. Germline CDR1 is MNHEY and CDR2 is SMNVEV (reference sequence). As DNA, the CDR3 is TGTGCCAGCCGCGGACAGACCTACGAGCAGTACTTC. It is translated as CASRGQTYEQYF.

The chain combines TRBV12-3 or TRBV12-4 with TRBJ2-5; 7 nucleotides line up with TRBD1. After removal of 6 bases from V and 5 bases from J, the junction contained 3 bases not matched to a gene. This CDR3 is built from 12 residues. The CDR3 sequence is CASSQQGETQYF. In nucleotides, the CDR3 is TGTGCCAGCAGCCAACAGGGGGAGACCCAGTACTTC.

The chain has TRBV5-8 and TRBJ2-1; D not certain. This CDR3 has 15 residues. The V end was cut by 2 bases, the J end by 10 bases, with 19 bases between. Germline CDR1 is SGHTS and CDR2 is YDEGEE. CDR3 amino acids: CASSLESRIRWEQFF. As DNA, the CDR3 is TGTGCCAGCAGCTTAGAAAGCAGGATACGATGGGAGCAGTTCTTC.

The chain joins TRBV7-9 to TRBJ1-1, with D possibly being TRBD1 (5 bases). The CDR3 runs 12 residues. V was cut by 4 bases and J by 7 bases, with 10 bases left in between. CDR1 and CDR2 (germline): SEHNR, FQNEAQ (reference sequence). The DNA of the CDR3 is TGTGCCAGCAGCTGGGGGGGGAGTGAAGCTTTCTTT. It specifies CASSWGGSEAFF.

The rearrangement joins TRBV18 to TRBJ1-1, with no clear D. The germline V and J ends were trimmed by 2 bases and 4 bases, with 14 bases remaining between them. Germline assignment: CDR1 KGHSH and CDR2 LQKENI. The CDR3 extends over 15 amino acids. Here the CDR3 DNA reads TGTGCCAGCTCACCAGGGAGTGGTATCGGCACTGAAGCTTTCTTT. It encodes CASSPGSGIGTEAFF.